The present TCR beta chain was sequenced within a study of shared clonotypes between healthy human individuals. About this clone itself: Its antigen remains unidentified.

Study-level findings and limits: Among donors, sharing of clonotypes was expected to be affected by sequencing depth.

Selected positively for CCR7 and CD45RO-negative, naive CD8 cells excluded terminally differentiated effector memory CD45RA+ cells. Deep was the level at which the assay was run. Measured with immunoSEQ multiplex PCR; TCRdb has only the in-frame clones, and not every one. The repertoire has some 2.1 million clones, 80% to 95% of them found once; the top ten carry under 2%. Material: naive CD8+ T cells from PBMCs. This TCR was sampled from a man aged 18-30 years in good health. Some clones in this sample may be carry-over from other donors' samples.

CDR3 sequence: CAMSKGQGIDEQYF. The CDR3 coding sequence is TGTGCCATGTCCAAGGGACAGGGGATCGACGAGCAGTACTTC. The J gene is TRBJ2-7, the V gene TRBV10-3; 10 bases match TRBD1. This CDR3 region has 14 residues. Germline V CDR1 and CDR2: ENHRY, SYGVKD. V trimming: 9 bases; J trimming: 5 bases; junction bases outside the gene matches: 10.